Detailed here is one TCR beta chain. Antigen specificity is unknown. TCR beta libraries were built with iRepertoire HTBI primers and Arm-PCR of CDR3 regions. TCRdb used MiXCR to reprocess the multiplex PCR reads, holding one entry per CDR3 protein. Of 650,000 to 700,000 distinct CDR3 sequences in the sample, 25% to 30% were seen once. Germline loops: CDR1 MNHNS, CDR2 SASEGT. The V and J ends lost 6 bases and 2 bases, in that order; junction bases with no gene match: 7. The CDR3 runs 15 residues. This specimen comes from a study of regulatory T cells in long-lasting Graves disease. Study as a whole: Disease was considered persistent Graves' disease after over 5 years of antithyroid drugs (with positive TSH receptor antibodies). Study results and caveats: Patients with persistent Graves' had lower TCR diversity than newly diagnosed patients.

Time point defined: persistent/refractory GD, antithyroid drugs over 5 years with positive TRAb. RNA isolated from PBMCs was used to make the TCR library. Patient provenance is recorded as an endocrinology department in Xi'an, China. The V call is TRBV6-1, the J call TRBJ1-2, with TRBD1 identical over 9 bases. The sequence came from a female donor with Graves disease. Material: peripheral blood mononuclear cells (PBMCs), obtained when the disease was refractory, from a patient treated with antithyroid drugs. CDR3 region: CASRETGTGNYGYTF. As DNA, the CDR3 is TGTGCCAGCAGAGAAACCGGGACAGGGAACTATGGCTACACCTTC.